The 27 T cell receptor beta chains below come from one sample, sequenced in a study of blood T cell repertoires in COVID-19. Measured with immunoSEQ multiplex PCR; TCRdb has only the in-frame clones, and not every one. The data show around 300,000 clones, 88% seen once. Sequencing was performed on PBMCs or T cells enriched from blood (not recorded which). The receptors derive from a woman aged 50 to 60 who had recovered from COVID-19.

The V call is TRBV7-9, the J call TRBJ1-2, with D hard to call. The CDR3 has 13 amino acids. Between the trimmed V and J ends, which lost 4 bases and 9 bases, there was a span of 15 bases. Looked up from germline, CDR1 is SEHNR and CDR2 is FQNEAQ (reference sequence). CDR3 amino acids: CASSSPLELSYTF. The CDR3 nucleotides are TGTGCCAGCAGCTCCCCATTAGAGCTTAGCTACACCTTC.

The chain links TRBV28 to TRBJ2-3; D is perhaps TRBD2 (6 bases). The CDR3 loop spans 16 amino acids. V lost 3 bases and J lost 2, with 15 bases in between. Germline-derived CDR1 and CDR2 are MDHEN and SYDVKM. The CDR3 here is CASSFHGSLSTDTQYF. DNA for the CDR3: TGTGCCAGCAGTTTTCACGGGAGCCTCTCCACAGATACGCAGTATTTT.

The rearrangement links TRBV5-6 to TRBJ2-1, with TRBD2 matching over 7 bases. Trimming took 0 bases from V and 8 from J; bases not matched to a gene: 5. This CDR3 is built from 14 residues. The germline CDR1 and CDR2 sequences are SGHDT and YYEEEE. In DNA form, the CDR3 reads TGTGCCAGCAGCTTGGGGGCGGGAGAGGATGAGCAGTTCTTC. This sequence encodes CASSLGAGEDEQFF.

This clone appeared a single time. In the same sample, other DNA sequences code for this CDR3. The rearrangement links TRBV7-9 to TRBJ1-5, with TRBD1 as a possible D gene (5 bases). V shed 5 bases and J shed 4 bases, with 12 bases lying between them. Germline CDR1 SEHNR, CDR2 FQNEAQ (reference sequence). CDR3 length: 14 residues. The CDR3 loop reads CASSPGGGNQPQHF. Written as DNA, the CDR3 is TGTGCCAGCAGCCCGGGGGGTGGGAATCAGCCCCAGCATTTT.

V usage is TRBV19 and J usage is TRBJ2-7; the match to TRBD2 covers 7 bases. From germline, CDR1 is LNHDA and CDR2 SQIVND (reference sequence). The CDR3 consists of 13 residues. J was trimmed by 9 bases and V by 2 bases; bases with no gene match: 7. The CDR3 sequence: CASSISLAEPQYF. In DNA, the CDR3 is TGTGCCAGTAGTATAAGTCTAGCGGAGCCGCAGTACTTC.

The chain joins TRBV27 to TRBJ2-3, with 8 nucleotides matching TRBD2. Germline assignment: CDR1 MNHEY and CDR2 SMNVEV (reference sequence). The CDR3 extends over 19 amino acids. V was pared by 5 bases and J by 1 base, with 17 bases of the junction left unmatched. The CDR3 bases are TGTGCCAGCAGTACTCAACCTCCCGGGGTAGCGGGACGCACAGATACGCAGTATTTT. Amino acid sequence: CASSTQPPGVAGRTDTQYF.

The rearrangement links TRBV9 to TRBJ1-4, with TRBD1 identical over 8 bases. The germline gives CDR1 SGDLS, CDR2 YYNGEE. Unmatched junction bases numbered 6, after V lost 3 bases and J lost 8 bases. The CDR3 length is 14 residues. In DNA form, the CDR3 reads TGTGCCAGCAGCGCCAGGGGGCGGGAGGAAAAACTGTTTTTT. Protein: CASSARGREEKLFF.

This chain connects TRBV9 to TRBJ1-1; D remains ambiguous. Between the trimmed V and J ends, which lost 1 base and 6 bases, there was a span of 10 bases. CDR1 and CDR2 from the germline V gene are SGDLS and YYNGEE. The CDR3 spans 13 residues. CDR3 sequence reads: CASSVLPGSEAFF. Here the CDR3 DNA reads TGTGCCAGCAGCGTACTCCCCGGGTCTGAAGCTTTCTTT. Supplemented by reference TRBV9 and TRBJ1-1, the full variable domain reads DSGVTQTPKHLITATGQRVTLRCSPRSGDLSVYWYQQSLDQGLQFLIQYYNGEERAKGNILERFSAQQFPDLHSELNLSSLELGDSALYFCASSVLPGSEAFFGQGTRLTVV.

The chain recombines TRBV7-2 with TRBJ1-6; a possible D gene is TRBD1 (5 bases). The germline CDR1 and CDR2 sequences are SGHTA and FQGNSA. This CDR3 is 18 amino acids long. V was clipped by 7 bases and J by 0 bases, with 19 bases between them. The CDR3 protein is CASTGELGGSSYNSPLHF. The DNA of the CDR3 is TGTGCCAGCACCGGGGAGTTGGGGGGAAGCTCCTATAATTCACCCCTCCACTTT.

The chain is built from TRBV11-1 and TRBJ2-1, with D tentatively TRBD1 (5 bases). CDR3 size: 15 residues. In germline, CDR1 is SGHAT, CDR2 FQDESV (reference sequence). The germline V and J ends were trimmed by 2 bases and 2 bases, with 10 bases remaining between them. The CDR3 is CASSLHRLPYNEQFF. CDR3 nucleotides: TGTGCCAGCAGCTTACACAGGTTGCCCTACAATGAGCAGTTCTTC.

V is TRBV5-4 and J is TRBJ2-1, with 15 bases lining up with TRBD2. V shed 0 bases and J 10 bases; nucleotides not matched to a gene: 8. The CDR3 totals 17 residues. The germline CDR1 and CDR2 sequences are SGHNT and YYREEE (reference sequence). The CDR3 is CASSLGGTSGRTLEQFF. DNA of the CDR3: TGTGCCAGCAGCTTGGGGGGGACTAGCGGGAGGACCCTGGAGCAGTTCTTC.

J is TRBJ2-7 and V is TRBV2; D gene ambiguous. Looked up from germline, CDR1 is SNHLY and CDR2 is FYNNEI. With 4 bases removed from V and 6 bases from J, the gap between germline ends came to 10 bases. The CDR3 runs to 12 residues. This CDR3 reads CASSVSPLEQYF. CDR3 bases: TGTGCCAGCAGTGTTTCTCCACTCGAGCAGTACTTC.

The chain has TRBV11-2 and TRBJ2-2; 10 positions match TRBD2. The CDR3 is made up of 18 amino acids. V shed 4 bases and J 4 bases; nucleotides not matched to a gene: 12. Germline lookup yields CDR1 SGHAT and CDR2 FQNNGV. The CDR3 is CASSSPGLASKSTGELFF. For the CDR3, the DNA is TGTGCCAGCAGCTCGCCGGGACTAGCGAGTAAAAGCACCGGGGAGCTGTTTTTT.

The chain combines TRBV5-6 with TRBJ2-2; 10 bases match TRBD2. The ends lost 2 bases at V and 8 bases at J; junction bases unmatched: 18. The CDR3 is made up of 19 amino acids. Germline V gene data show CDR1 as SGHDT and CDR2 as YYEEEE. CDR3 in amino acids: CASSFRFSRSSGRPGELFF. In DNA, the CDR3 is TGTGCCAGCAGCTTTCGGTTTTCTCGATCTAGCGGGAGACCTGGGGAGCTGTTTTTT.

V gene TRBV7-2 combines with J gene TRBJ1-2; D gene unclear. The length of the CDR3 is 12 residues. Trimming stripped 5 bases from V and 10 bases from J, with 14 bases between. The V gene's germline CDR1 is SGHTA and CDR2 FQGNSA. Here the CDR3 DNA reads TGTGCCAGCAGCCCACCTCTTAGAGTCTACACCTTC. Its protein product is CASSPPLRVYTF.

This chain uses TRBV13 with TRBJ2-5; D remains ambiguous. CDR3 length: 13 amino acids. V was clipped by 3 bases and J by 4 bases, with 9 bases between them. Germline lookup yields CDR1 PRHDT and CDR2 FYEKMQ (reference sequence). DNA for the CDR3: TGTGCCAGCAGCTTTGCCTCGGGAGAGACCCAGTACTTC. Residues: CASSFASGETQYF.

The chain is built from TRBV6-5 and TRBJ1-2; TRBD1 agrees at 7 bases. The V gene end was trimmed by 8 bases and the J gene end by 8 bases; junction bases not matched to a gene: 14. The CDR3 contains 14 residues. CDR1 MNHEY and CDR2 SVGAGI come from the germline V gene. As DNA, the CDR3 is TGTGCCAGCGCAAAAACAGGGGCTGCCGGGGGCTACACCTTC. Amino acids: CASAKTGAAGGYTF.

The chain employs TRBV5-1 and TRBJ1-1; TRBD1 is a possible D gene (6 bases). The germline V gene has CDR1 SGHRS and CDR2 YFSETQ. V was pared by 6 bases and J by 2 bases, with 8 bases between. The CDR3 has 12 amino acids. The CDR3 bases are TGCGCCAGCAAACAGGGAAACACTGAAGCTTTCTTT. Protein: CASKQGNTEAFF.

This chain connects TRBV28 to TRBJ1-2, with 8 positions matching TRBD1. The CDR3 is 16 amino acids. From germline, CDR1 is MDHEN and CDR2 SYDVKM. The trim removed 7 bases at V and 5 bases at J, leaving 15 bases unmatched. The CDR3 DNA follows: TGTGCCAGCAAAGGGGACAGGTCCCCCGGTTGGTATGGCTACACCTTC. Protein sequence: CASKGDRSPGWYGYTF.

The chain carries TRBV6-1 and TRBJ2-2; no firm D call. The CDR3 extends over 13 amino acids. V was pared by 1 base and J by 5 bases, with 5 bases between. CDR1 is MNHNS and CDR2 is SASEGT in the germline V gene. Here the CDR3 reads CASSEVLTGELFF. CDR3 coding DNA: TGTGCCAGCAGTGAAGTCCTAACCGGGGAGCTGTTTTTT.

The CDR3 sequence is CASSQGAGILGTEQFF. In DNA, the CDR3 is TGTGCCAGCAGCCAAGGGGCGGGAATACTCGGGACTGAGCAGTTCTTC. The V gene is TRBV3-1 (or the pseudogene TRBV3-2), the J gene TRBJ2-1; tentative D call: TRBD2 (6 bases). Trimming took 1 base from V and 9 from J, leaving 19 bases between them. The length of the CDR3 is 16 residues. CDR1 is LGHDT and CDR2 is YNNKEL in the germline V gene (reference sequence).

V is TRBV6-5 and J is TRBJ1-3, with TRBD1 matching 7 bases. The germline gives CDR1 MNHEY, CDR2 SVGAGI. The length of the CDR3 is 15 residues. V gave up 2 bases and J gave up 8 bases; unmatched junction bases: 9. The CDR3 is CASSYNRGSVDTIYF. CDR3 DNA: TGTGCCAGCAGTTACAACAGGGGCTCAGTAGACACCATATATTTT.

CDR3 nucleotides: TGTGCCAGCAGCTATTTGCATGTCGAGCAAGAGACCCAGTACTTC. This translates into CASSYLHVEQETQYF. The chain joins TRBV11-2 to TRBJ2-5; D remains unclear. There are 15 residues in the CDR3. V lost 4 bases and J 2 bases, leaving 14 bases between the germline ends. Per germline, CDR1 SGHAT and CDR2 FQNNGV.

The rearrangement joins TRBV7-2 to TRBJ1-1; no reliable D call. The germline V gene has CDR1 SGHTA and CDR2 FQGNSA. The CDR3 totals 14 residues. V was pared by 4 bases and J by 1 base, with 10 bases between. The CDR3, as DNA: TGTGCCAGCAGCTCCGACGCGGCGAACACTGAAGCTTTCTTT. Translation: CASSSDAANTEAFF.

The V gene is TRBV19, the J gene TRBJ1-1; tentatively, D is TRBD1 (6 bases). The CDR3 covers 16 residues. Trimming took off 6 bases at V and 5 bases at J, with 22 bases between the two ends. Germline CDR1 LNHDA, CDR2 SQIVND (reference sequence). The CDR3 coding sequence is TGTGCCAGTAGGTCGATGGCCAGGGGAATGTTTACTGAAGCTTTCTTT. The encoded protein is CASRSMARGMFTEAFF.

The CDR3 loop is CAWSRSERTEAFF. The CDR3 coding sequence is TGTGCCTGGAGTAGGAGCGAGCGGACTGAAGCTTTCTTT. The V and J genes are TRBV30 and TRBJ1-1; no firm D call. Trimming took 2 bases from V and 5 from J, leaving 12 bases between them. Germline values: CDR1 GTSNPN, CDR2 SVGIG (reference sequence). The CDR3 sequence is 13 residues long.

The chain employs TRBV18 and TRBJ1-2; TRBD1 might be the D (6 bases). CDR1 KGHSH and CDR2 LQKENI come from the germline V gene. The CDR3 sequence is 13 residues long. V shed 3 bases and J shed 8 bases, with 13 bases lying between them. CDR3 region: CASSPGAQRGYTF. The CDR3 DNA is TGTGCCAGCTCACCGGGGGCGCAGCGAGGCTACACCTTC. The whole variable domain, filled in from reference TRBV18 and TRBJ1-2, reads NAGVMQNPRHLVRRRGQEARLRCSPMKGHSHVYWYRQLPEEGLKFMVYLQKENIIDESGMPKERFSAEFPKEGPSILRIQQVVRGDSAAYFCASSPGAQRGYTFGSGTRLTVV.